The 30 T cell receptor beta chains listed next were all sequenced from one sample in a study of OX40 agonist ivuxolimab in advanced cancers. Assay used: immunoSEQ multiplex PCR; TCRdb lists only in-frame clones, some missing. The table shows some 77,000 clones, with about 90% occurring only once. Sample: CD4+ or CD8+ T cells sorted from blood, taken in a trial of the OX40 agonist ivuxolimab. The receptors shown here come from an adult with an advanced solid tumor such as melanoma, head and neck, liver or kidney cancer.

This chain joins TRBV19 and TRBJ2-7, with D perhaps matching TRBD2 (6 bases). V was cut by 1 base and J by 3 bases, with 10 bases left in between. CDR3 length equals 14 residues. Germline CDR1 is LNHDA and CDR2 is SQIVND (reference sequence). The CDR3 reads CASSIAEGYYEQYF. In DNA form, the CDR3 reads TGTGCCAGTAGTATAGCGGAGGGGTACTACGAGCAGTACTTC.

V is TRBV19 and J is TRBJ2-7, with 8 bases aligning to TRBD2. This CDR3 is built from 13 residues. Germline V gene data show CDR1 as LNHDA and CDR2 as SQIVND (reference sequence). With V trimmed by 5 bases and J by 7 bases, 7 bases remained unmatched. The CDR3 sequence: CASSPRGGREQYF. The CDR3 nucleotides are TGTGCCAGTAGTCCTCGGGGGGGCCGGGAGCAGTACTTC.

This chain links TRBV15 with TRBJ2-3; 9 positions agree with TRBD2. CDR1 is LNHNV and CDR2 is YYDKDF in the germline V gene (reference sequence). Trimming took 0 bases from V and 4 from J; bases not matched to a gene: 11. This CDR3 is built from 18 residues. The CDR3 DNA follows: TGTGCCACCAGCAGAGATTACAGGGCTAGCGGGAACCCAGATACGCAGTATTTT. Protein: CATSRDYRASGNPDTQYF.

The chain recombines TRBV6-5 with TRBJ2-2, with TRBD2 matching over 13 bases. The CDR3 runs 14 residues. Germline CDR1 is MNHEY and CDR2 is SVGAGI. The V gene end was trimmed by 10 bases and the J gene end by 3 bases; junction bases not matched to a gene: 2. The CDR3 sequence is CATGLAGDTGELFF. The CDR3 nucleotides are TGTGCCACCGGACTAGCGGGAGACACCGGGGAGCTGTTTTTT.

The chain has TRBV7-9 and TRBJ1-1; D is unclear. The germline V and J ends were trimmed by 6 bases and 6 bases, with 8 bases remaining between them. The CDR3 length is 11 residues. CDR1 is SEHNR and CDR2 is FQNEAQ in the germline V gene (reference sequence). The CDR3 DNA is TGTGCCAGCAGTGGTGGGCCTGAAGCTTTCTTT. Translating gives CASSGGPEAFF.

The table lists this clone with a count of one. J is TRBJ2-3 and V is TRBV6-5, with 8 positions matching TRBD1. The length of the CDR3 is 14 residues. Per the germline V gene, CDR1 is MNHEY and CDR2 is SVGAGI. With V trimmed by 2 bases and J by 7 bases, 5 bases remained unmatched. The CDR3 reads CASSYAQGAYTQYF. CDR3 sequence (DNA): TGTGCCAGCAGTTACGCCCAGGGGGCATATACGCAGTATTTT.

V gene TRBV27 combines with J gene TRBJ1-3; D ambiguous. There are 16 residues in the CDR3. From germline, CDR1 is MNHEY and CDR2 SMNVEV (reference sequence). Trimming pared 2 bases from V and 0 bases from J, leaving 11 bases between. Written as DNA, the CDR3 is TGTGCCAGCAGTTTAATGGCAGGCGACTCTGGAAACACCATATATTTT. The encoded protein is CASSLMAGDSGNTIYF.

The V call is TRBV7-9, the J call TRBJ2-2, with D perhaps TRBD1 (5 bases). Germline lookup yields CDR1 SEHNR and CDR2 FQNEAQ (reference sequence). CDR3 length equals 15 residues. V was cut by 7 bases and J by 6 bases, with 18 bases left in between. CDR3 bases: TGTGCCAGCACCTCTTGGGAAGGGGCTGCCGGGGAGCTGTTTTTT. It encodes CASTSWEGAAGELFF.

This chain joins TRBV6-6 and TRBJ2-7, with D perhaps matching TRBD2 (6 bases). V gave up 4 bases and J gave up 3 bases, with 16 bases separating them. The CDR3 spans 15 residues. Germline values: CDR1 MNHNY, CDR2 SVGAGI (reference sequence). The CDR3 DNA reads as TGTGCCAGCAGTTTAGACGGGACTGGATACTACGAGCAGTACTTC. It codes for CASSLDGTGYYEQYF.

In DNA form, the CDR3 reads TGCGCCAGCAGCCAAGCGACTAGCTTTCACACCGGGGAGCTGTTTTTT. This sequence encodes CASSQATSFHTGELFF. This chain connects TRBV4-1 to TRBJ2-2; 7 positions match TRBD2. V lost 1 base and J lost 3; bases outside the gene matches: 5. The CDR3 runs 16 residues. Germline V lookup: CDR1 MGHRA, CDR2 YSYEKL.

V usage is TRBV5-1 and J usage is TRBJ2-3, with D possibly being TRBD2 (5 bases). The CDR3 totals 15 residues. V was trimmed by 3 bases and J by 3 bases, leaving 14 bases between them. CDR1 and CDR2 (germline): SGHRS, YFSETQ. The CDR3 loop is CASSSLGSVTDTQYF. Written as DNA, the CDR3 is TGCGCCAGCAGCTCTTTGGGTAGCGTTACAGATACGCAGTATTTT.

The chain recombines TRBV7-9 with TRBJ1-2; D gene uncertain. Trimming took 5 bases from V and 3 from J, leaving 16 bases between them. Germline lookup yields CDR1 SEHNR and CDR2 FQNEAQ (reference sequence). This CDR3 has 15 residues. The CDR3 loop reads CASSPSIWPDYGYTF. CDR3 bases: TGTGCCAGCAGCCCCAGCATATGGCCCGACTATGGCTACACCTTC.

The V call is TRBV28, the J call TRBJ1-2; weak D call: TRBD1 (5 bases). The CDR3 contains 14 residues. The germline V and J ends were trimmed by 3 bases and 6 bases, with 14 bases remaining between them. CDR1 is MDHEN and CDR2 is SYDVKM in the germline V gene. The CDR3 loop reads CASSFPRGGNGYTF. The CDR3 bases are TGTGCCAGCAGTTTCCCCCGGGGGGGGAATGGCTACACCTTC.

V is TRBV7-6 and J is TRBJ1-4; D possibly corresponds to TRBD1 (6 bases). CDR3 length: 15 amino acids. The germline V gene has CDR1 SGHVS and CDR2 FNYEAQ. Trimming shortened V by 2 bases and J by 8 bases, and 15 bases separated the two germline ends. This CDR3 reads CASSLFRGAGEKLFF. The CDR3 nucleotides are TGTGCCAGCAGCTTATTTCGGGGGGCAGGGGAAAAACTGTTTTTT.

The V and J genes are TRBV11-3 and TRBJ2-7, with TRBD2 matching over 8 bases. Germline V CDR1 and CDR2: SGHNT, YENEEA. V lost 3 bases to trimming and J lost 3 bases; unmatched junction nucleotides: 4. The CDR3 loop spans 14 amino acids. As DNA, the CDR3 is TGTGCCAGCAGCTTGAGCGGGGGCCTCTACGAGCAGTACTTC. Translated: CASSLSGGLYEQYF.

The V call is TRBV28, the J call TRBJ2-5, with TRBD2 as a possible D gene (6 bases). The V end lost 7 bases, the J end lost 2 bases, and 29 bases lay between the germline ends. CDR1 MDHEN and CDR2 SYDVKM come from the germline V gene. This CDR3 has 19 amino acids. CDR3: CASITGGSAGLYLQETQYF. In DNA, the CDR3 is TGTGCCAGCATCACAGGAGGGTCAGCTGGTCTTTACCTTCAAGAGACCCAGTACTTC.

The V call is TRBV11-3, the J call TRBJ2-3; 8 bases are shared with TRBD2. V was pared by 5 bases and J by 4 bases, with 14 bases of the junction left unmatched. The CDR3 contains 17 residues. The germline CDR1 and CDR2 sequences are SGHNT and YENEEA. CDR3 loop: CASSAPRGLAGADTQYF. The CDR3 nucleotides are TGTGCCAGCAGCGCACCCCGGGGGCTAGCGGGTGCAGATACGCAGTATTTT. The full variable domain, completed using reference TRBV11-3 and TRBJ2-3, is EAGVVQSPRYKIIEKKQPVAFWCNPISGHNTLYWYLQNLGQGPELLIRYENEEAVDDSQLPKDRFSAERLKGVDSTLKIQPAELGDSAVYLCASSAPRGLAGADTQYFGPGTRLTVL.

V and J are TRBV6-5 and TRBJ1-5; 7 nucleotides align to TRBD1. CDR1 MNHEY and CDR2 SVGAGI come from the germline V gene. The CDR3 has 14 amino acids. The ends lost 10 bases at V and 4 bases at J; junction bases unmatched: 10. The CDR3 spells CAIGTARGNQPQHF. DNA for the CDR3: TGTGCCATCGGGACAGCGAGGGGAAATCAGCCCCAGCATTTT.

This clone is medium-sized within its sample. This chain links TRBV5-4 with TRBJ1-1; the match to TRBD1 covers 7 bases. Trimming cost V 5 bases and J 7 bases; bases outside gene matches: 5. CDR1 is SGHNT and CDR2 is YYREEE in the germline V gene (reference sequence). The CDR3 runs 12 residues. The CDR3 DNA sequence: TGTGCCAGCAGTCGCGGACAGGATGAAGCTTTCTTT. Translating it yields CASSRGQDEAFF.

This chain links TRBV25-1 with TRBJ1-5; no clear D. The germline CDR1 and CDR2 sequences are MGHDK and SYGVNS. This CDR3 has 12 amino acids. V gave up 10 bases and J gave up 4 bases, with 11 bases separating them. The CDR3 protein is CATTRLNQPQHF. The DNA of the CDR3 is TGTGCCACCACGCGACTTAATCAGCCCCAGCATTTT.

The chain recombines TRBV30 with TRBJ2-2; D possibly uses TRBD1 or TRBD2 (5 bases each). Germline V CDR1 and CDR2: GTSNPN, SVGIG (reference sequence). CDR3 length: 17 amino acids. V lost 3 bases to trimming and J lost 7 bases, with 24 bases between them. CDR3 nucleotide sequence: TGTGCCTGGAGACAGCGGCGGTGGCGAGGGGTCAGCGGGGAGCTGTTTTTT. This gives the protein CAWRQRRWRGVSGELFF.

This rearrangement joins TRBV7-2 to TRBJ1-2; D call uncertain. The length of the CDR3 is 11 residues. Germline CDR1 SGHTA, CDR2 FQGNSA. The ends were cut back, 5 bases at V and 13 bases at J, with 14 bases in the middle. The CDR3 DNA follows: TGTGCCAGCAGCCTTTATAGGATAGCCACCTTC. Its protein is CASSLYRIATF.

In DNA, the CDR3 is TGTGCCAGCTCACCTACTGGGGGCGGGGTAACGAACACTGAAGCTTTCTTT. It specifies CASSPTGGGVTNTEAFF. The genes are TRBV18 and TRBJ1-1; a weak D match, TRBD1 (6 bases). Trimming removed 3 bases from V and 1 base from J, with 18 bases in between. The CDR3 has 17 residues. CDR1 and CDR2 (germline): KGHSH, LQKENI.

J is TRBJ1-2 and V is TRBV28; D gene unclear. V lost 3 bases, J lost 8 bases, and 13 bases lay in between. Germline V gene sequence: CDR1 MDHEN, CDR2 SYDVKM. The CDR3 spans 13 residues. CDR3 in DNA: TGTGCCAGCAGTTTCCGCCCCCCAGGCGGCTACACCTTC. Its translation is CASSFRPPGGYTF.

CDR3 coding DNA: TGCGCCAGCAGCCCGACAGCGGGGGGGAGAGAGACCCAGTACTTC. Its translation: CASSPTAGGRETQYF. This sequence joins TRBV5-1 and TRBJ2-5; the match to TRBD2 covers 10 bases. The V gene's germline CDR1 is SGHRS and CDR2 YFSETQ. This CDR3 has 15 residues. V lost 4 bases, J lost 4 bases, and 7 bases stayed unmatched.

CDR3 protein: CATSRDFGTGQILYEQYF. The CDR3 DNA reads as TGTGCCACCAGCAGAGATTTTGGGACAGGGCAGATTCTCTACGAGCAGTACTTC. This chain connects TRBV15 to TRBJ2-7; TRBD1 agrees at 9 bases. J was trimmed by 3 bases and V by 0 bases; bases with no gene match: 12. The germline gives CDR1 LNHNV, CDR2 YYDKDF (reference sequence). CDR3 length: 18 amino acids.

The chain joins TRBV2 to TRBJ2-1; 12 bases are a match to TRBD2. The germline V gene has CDR1 SNHLY and CDR2 FYNNEI. The CDR3 totals 14 residues. V was clipped by 8 bases and J by 3 bases; unmatched bases: 2. For the CDR3, the DNA is TGTGCCAGCGCGACTAGCGGGAGCTACAATGAGCAGTTCTTC. Its translation is CASATSGSYNEQFF.

The genes are TRBV5-4 and TRBJ2-1; TRBD2 matches 9 bases. Trimming removed 1 base from V and 6 bases from J; junction bases left unmatched: 5. This CDR3 is built from 15 residues. Germline loops: CDR1 SGHNT, CDR2 YYREEE (reference sequence). The DNA of the CDR3 is TGTGCCAGCAGCTTGCGCAGCGGGGGGACCAATGAGCAGTTCTTC. Its protein is CASSLRSGGTNEQFF.

The V and J genes are TRBV27 and TRBJ2-1; D unresolved. Germline CDR1 and CDR2: MNHEY and SMNVEV (reference sequence). Trimming took off 3 bases at V and 4 bases at J, with 13 bases between the two ends. The CDR3 is made up of 15 amino acids. CDR3 in amino acids: CASSLVVGTYNEQFF. CDR3 DNA: TGTGCCAGCAGTTTGGTGGTAGGAACTTACAATGAGCAGTTCTTC.

This chain connects TRBV7-2 to TRBJ2-7; D is uncertain. The CDR3 sequence is 12 residues long. The V gene's germline CDR1 is SGHTA and CDR2 FQGNSA. V lost 5 bases and J 6 bases, leaving 11 bases between the germline ends. The CDR3 sequence is CASSPSRGEQYF. CDR3 sequence (DNA): TGTGCCAGCAGCCCTAGTCGCGGCGAGCAGTACTTC.